This entry lists 9 T cell receptor beta chains sequenced from one sample in a study of T cell therapy after organ transplantation. Described time point: 4-8 weeks after completion of therapy. These receptors' targets are unknown. The repertoire was sequenced with immunoSEQ multiplex PCR; TCRdb's copy has only in-frame clones and lacks some. Of 20,000 or so clones listed, about four fifths are singletons. Sequencing used CD8+ T cells from blood, obtained after autologous CMV-specific T cell therapy. Receptors were obtained from a human patient who had received a solid organ transplant and had CMV disease. A subset of T cells may come from the graft donor.

This clone was detected only once. The gene calls are TRBV13 and TRBJ1-4; TRBD1 might be the D (5 bases). Trimming shortened V by 1 base and J by 3 bases, and 12 bases separated the two germline ends. The CDR3 totals 16 residues. From germline, CDR1 is PRHDT and CDR2 FYEKMQ (reference sequence). Written as DNA, the CDR3 is TGTGCCAGCAGCTTAGCAGGGATTTCGCCTAATGAAAAACTGTTTTTT. Protein sequence: CASSLAGISPNEKLFF. Based on the CDR3 plus reference TRBV13 and TRBJ1-4, the full variable domain is AAGVIQSPRHLIKEKRETATLKCYPIPRHDTVYWYQQGPGQDPQFLISFYEKMQSDKGSIPDRFSAQQFSDYHSELNMSSLELGDSALYFCASSLAGISPNEKLFFGSGTQLSVL.

The chain links TRBV5-6 to TRBJ1-2; D gene unclear. The CDR3 is 14 amino acids. The V gene lost 0 bases and the J gene lost 5 bases, with 11 bases spanning the gap. The germline gives CDR1 SGHDT, CDR2 YYEEEE. For the CDR3, the DNA is TGTGCCAGCAGCTTGGATGTCAGTTTTTATGGCTACACCTTC. It is translated as CASSLDVSFYGYTF.

The table lists this clone with a count of one. The chain recombines TRBV4-3 with TRBJ2-7; D is uncertain. The ends were cut back, 3 bases at V and 3 bases at J, with 12 bases in the middle. The CDR3 sequence is 14 residues long. The V gene's germline CDR1 is LGHNA and CDR2 YSLEER. CDR3 protein: CASSQRQVGYEQYF. CDR3 DNA sequence: TGCGCCAGCAGCCAGAGGCAGGTGGGCTACGAGCAGTACTTC.

This clone has just one count. J is TRBJ2-2 and V is TRBV4-2; no clear D. In germline, CDR1 is LGHNA, CDR2 YNFKEQ. The CDR3 loop spans 16 amino acids. Trimming removed 0 bases at V and 5 bases at J, with 13 bases between. CDR3 nucleotide sequence: TGTGCCAGCAGCCAAGAGAAGGTGGGAACGACCGGGGAGCTGTTTTTT. It translates to CASSQEKVGTTGELFF.

The chain recombines TRBV9 with TRBJ2-1; D could derive from TRBD1 or TRBD2 (5 bases each). Trimming shortened V by 4 bases and J by 1 base, and 15 bases separated the two germline ends. This CDR3 is 16 amino acids long. The germline V gene encodes CDR1 SGDLS and CDR2 YYNGEE. The CDR3 nucleotides are TGTGCCAGCAGCCCCGGGGCCGGGTTATCCTACAATGAGCAGTTCTTC. Its translation: CASSPGAGLSYNEQFF. Combining the CDR3 with reference TRBV9 and TRBJ2-1 gives the whole variable domain DSGVTQTPKHLITATGQRVTLRCSPRSGDLSVYWYQQSLDQGLQFLIQYYNGEERAKGNILERFSAQQFPDLHSELNLSSLELGDSALYFCASSPGAGLSYNEQFFGPGTRLTVL.

In this sample, this clone turned up a few times. This rearrangement joins TRBV6-6 to TRBJ2-1; 8 bases align to TRBD2. The germline V gene encodes CDR1 MNHNY and CDR2 SVGAGI (reference sequence). V shed 7 bases and J 1 base; nucleotides not matched to a gene: 3. The CDR3 has 14 residues. CDR3 region: CASTVAGSYNEQFF. The CDR3 bases are TGTGCCAGCACTGTAGCGGGGTCCTACAATGAGCAGTTCTTC.

The rearrangement uses TRBV6-1 and TRBJ2-7; no clear D gene. Germline loops: CDR1 MNHNS, CDR2 SASEGT. Between the trimmed V and J ends, which lost 4 bases and 5 bases, there was a span of 18 bases. This CDR3 spans 15 amino acids. The DNA for the CDR3 is TGTGCCAGCAGTGGTTTAGTGGACCTAGGGAACGAGCAGTACTTC. Translation gives CASSGLVDLGNEQYF.

The rearrangement joins TRBV16 to TRBJ2-3; D unresolved. The ends were cut back, 3 bases at V and 2 bases at J, with 9 bases in the middle. This CDR3 is built from 14 residues. The V gene's germline CDR1 is KGHSY and CDR2 FQNENV. The CDR3 is CASSQFFFTDTQYF. The CDR3 nucleotides are TGTGCCAGCAGCCAGTTCTTTTTCACAGATACGCAGTATTTT. Based on the CDR3 plus reference TRBV16 and TRBJ2-3, the full variable domain is GEEVAQTPKHLVRGEGQKAKLYCAPIKGHSYVFWYQQVLKNEFKFLISFQNENVFDETGMPKERFSAKCLPNSPCSLEIQATKLEDSAVYFCASSQFFFTDTQYFGPGTRLTVL.

V gene TRBV4-1 combines with J gene TRBJ2-7, with a weak D call TRBD2 (6 bases). V was clipped by 4 bases and J by 3 bases, with 16 bases between them. The CDR3 is 15 residues long. Germline loops: CDR1 MGHRA, CDR2 YSYEKL. The CDR3: CASSLRGAGYYEQYF. The DNA for the CDR3 is TGCGCCAGCAGCCTCCGAGGGGCGGGATACTACGAGCAGTACTTC.